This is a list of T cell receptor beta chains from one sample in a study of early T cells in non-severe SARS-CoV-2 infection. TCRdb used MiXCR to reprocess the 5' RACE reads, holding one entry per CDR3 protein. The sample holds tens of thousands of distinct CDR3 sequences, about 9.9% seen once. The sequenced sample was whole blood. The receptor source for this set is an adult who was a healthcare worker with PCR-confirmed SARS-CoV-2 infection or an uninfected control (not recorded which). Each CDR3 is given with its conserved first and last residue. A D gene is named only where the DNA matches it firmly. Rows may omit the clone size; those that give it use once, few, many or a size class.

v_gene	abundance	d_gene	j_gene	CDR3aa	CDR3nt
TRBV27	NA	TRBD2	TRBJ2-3	CASRRRERADTQYF	TGTGCCAGCCGGAGGCGGGAGCGGGCAGATACGCAGTATTTT
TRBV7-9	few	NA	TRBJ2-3	CASGVSISTDTQYF	TGTGCCAGCGGTGTGTCGATAAGCACAGATACGCAGTATTTT
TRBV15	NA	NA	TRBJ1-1	CATSRESTLNTEAFF	TGTGCCACCAGCAGAGAATCGACCTTGAACACTGAAGCTTTCTTT
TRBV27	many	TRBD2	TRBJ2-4	CASSLPGLAGGTLAKNIQYF	TGTGCCAGCAGTTTACCGGGACTAGCGGGGGGGACTTTAGCCAAAAACATTCAGTACTTC
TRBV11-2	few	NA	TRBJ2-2	CASTKQQGTNTGELFF	TGTGCCAGCACCAAACAACAGGGAACAAACACCGGGGAGCTGTTTTTT
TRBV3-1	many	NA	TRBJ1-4	CASSLASRGEKLFF	TGTGCCAGCAGCCTGGCCTCCAGGGGCGAAAAACTGTTTTTT
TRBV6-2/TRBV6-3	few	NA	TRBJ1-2	CASSAIGTYTF	TGTGCCAGCAGCGCAATAGGGACCTACACCTTC
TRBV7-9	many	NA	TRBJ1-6	CASSLARRFDNSPLHF	TGTGCCAGCAGCTTAGCGCGGCGCTTTGATAATTCACCCCTCCACTTT
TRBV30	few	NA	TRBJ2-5	CAWSQGPAETQYF	TGTGCCTGGAGTCAGGGGCCCGCAGAGACCCAGTACTTC
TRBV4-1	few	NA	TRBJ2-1	CASSQVDLGFLGDEQFF	TGCGCCAGCAGCCAAGTTGACCTAGGGTTCCTCGGGGATGAGCAGTTCTTC
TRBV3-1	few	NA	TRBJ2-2	CASSPRANTGELFF	TGTGCCAGCAGCCCTAGGGCGAACACCGGGGAGCTGTTTTTT
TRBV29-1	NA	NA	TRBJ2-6	CSVRTGTGANVLTF	TGCAGCGTCCGCACAGGGACTGGGGCCAACGTCCTGACTTTC
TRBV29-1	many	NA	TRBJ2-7	CSVAFPDISYEQYF	TGCAGCGTTGCATTCCCGGACATTTCCTACGAGCAGTACTTC
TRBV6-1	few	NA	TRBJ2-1	CASSEGGARLNEQFF	TGTGCCAGCAGTGAAGGGGGGGCTCGCTTAAATGAGCAGTTCTTC
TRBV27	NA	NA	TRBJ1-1	CASSPGGTEAFF	TGTGCCAGCAGCCCGGGCGGAACTGAAGCTTTCTTT
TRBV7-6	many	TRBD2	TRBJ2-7	CASSLEWTSGVSYEQYF	TGTGCCAGCAGCTTAGAGTGGACTAGCGGGGTGTCCTACGAGCAGTACTTC
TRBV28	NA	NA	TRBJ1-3	CASSLRGNPGNTIYF	TGTGCCAGCAGTTTAAGAGGAAATCCCGGAAACACCATATATTTT
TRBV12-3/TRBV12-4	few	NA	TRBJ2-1	CASSSQGREQFF	TGTGCCAGCAGCTCACAGGGACGTGAGCAGTTCTTC
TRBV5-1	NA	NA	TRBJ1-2	CASSPRRVGTYGYTF	TGCGCCAGCAGCCCGAGAAGGGTAGGGACCTATGGCTACACCTTC
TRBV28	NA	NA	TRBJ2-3	CASGRGASTDTQYF	TGTGCCAGCGGTAGGGGGGCTAGCACAGATACGCAGTATTTT
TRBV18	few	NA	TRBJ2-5	CASSQQGSQETQYF	TGTGCCAGCTCACAACAGGGTAGCCAAGAGACCCAGTACTTC
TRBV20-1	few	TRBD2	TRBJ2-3	CSAPPAGGVDTQYF	TGCAGTGCGCCGCCAGCGGGGGGGGTAGATACGCAGTATTTT